A selection of T cell receptor beta chains follows, all from one sample in a study of CD8 T cells in ankylosing spondylitis. TCRdb independently ran MiXCR on the 5' RACE reads; one entry per CDR3 protein. The sample shows roughly 48,000 distinct CDR3 sequences, approximately 7.4% of them seen only once. The material sequenced was blood, either unsorted or a sorted T cell fraction (not recorded which). The receptors originated from a female donor with ankylosing spondylitis or in good health (not recorded which). CDR3s include the opening cysteine and the closing phenylalanine or tryptophan. Fields, in order: CDR3 DNA, CDR3 protein, clone size, D gene, J gene, V gene. The D gene is left open where the match is weak. Only part of the rows carry a size: once, few, many, or a class if the clone is expanded.

TGTGCCACCAGCAGAGAAGGAGTCGAACAGCTCATGAACACTGAAGCTTTCTTT | CATSREGVEQLMNTEAFF | many | NA | TRBJ1-1 | TRBV15
TGTGCCAGCAGGGATCAGGGGGAAGTTGGCTACACCTTC | CASRDQGEVGYTF | many | TRBD1 | TRBJ1-2 | TRBV19
TGCAGCGCGAGAAAGGAGTATTTCGACAATGAGCAGTTCTTC | CSARKEYFDNEQFF | many | NA | TRBJ2-1 | TRBV29-1
TGCGCCAGCAGCTTGGGAGGGGGAAGCTCCTACGAGCAGTACTTC | CASSLGGGSSYEQYF | many | NA | TRBJ2-7 | TRBV5-1
TGTGCCAGCAGCTCCGGACAGGGAGAGGTGAACACTGAAGCTTTCTTT | CASSSGQGEVNTEAFF | many | TRBD1 | TRBJ1-1 | TRBV27
TGCGCCAGCACCGCACAGGGGCTCTACGAGCAGTACTTC | CASTAQGLYEQYF | medium-sized | TRBD1 | TRBJ2-7 | TRBV5-1
TGCAGTGCTCACCGAATCTCCTACAATGAGCAGTTCTTC | CSAHRISYNEQFF | few | NA | TRBJ2-1 | TRBV20-1
TGTGCCAGCAGCCCGCGGACTAGAATCGGGGAGCTGTTTTTT | CASSPRTRIGELFF | many | TRBD2 | TRBJ2-2 | TRBV9
TGTGCCAGCAGTGCGAGGGGGCTAGGCAATCAGCCCCAGCATTTT | CASSARGLGNQPQHF | many | TRBD1 | TRBJ1-5 | TRBV12-3/TRBV12-4
TGCAGTGCTAGAGATAGTGACAGGGGAGGGGGCTACACCTTC | CSARDSDRGGGYTF | few | TRBD1 | TRBJ1-2 | TRBV20-1
TGTGCCAGCAGCTTAGTGGTGCGCGGGGGGGCGTTTACGCAGTATTTT | CASSLVVRGGAFTQYF | many | TRBD2 | TRBJ2-3 | TRBV7-8
TGTGCCAGCAGCCCTGGGGGGTATAGCAATCAGCCCCAGCATTTT | CASSPGGYSNQPQHF | many | NA | TRBJ1-5 | TRBV12-3/TRBV12-4
TGCAGTGCTACGGGTCGGGGGGACTCCTACGAGCAGTACTTC | CSATGRGDSYEQYF | few | TRBD2 | TRBJ2-7 | TRBV20-1
TGCAGCGGGGGGGGGGAAGAGACCCAGTACTTC | CSGGGEETQYF | many | TRBD2 | TRBJ2-5 | TRBV29-1
TGTGCCTCCTGCCCCGAGGACAGACACAACTATGGCTACACCTTC | CASCPEDRHNYGYTF | NA | NA | TRBJ1-2 | TRBV3-1
TGTGCCAGCAGCTCCCGGGACAGGGGTAATGGCTACACCTTC | CASSSRDRGNGYTF | many | TRBD1 | TRBJ1-2 | TRBV7-2
TGTGCCAGCAGCTCGGATTTGATGGGGGGGCTGGCAATGGAGCCCCAGCATTTT | CASSSDLMGGLAMEPQHF | few | NA | TRBJ1-5 | TRBV11-1
TGTGCCAGCAGTTCGACCGAAGGGGGTGAAAAACTGTTTTTT | CASSSTEGGEKLFF | many | NA | TRBJ1-4 | TRBV12-3/TRBV12-4
TGCGCCAGCAGTAGAGAAGGCGCCGTCAATCAGCCCCAGCATTTT | CASSREGAVNQPQHF | many | NA | TRBJ1-5 | TRBV5-1
TGCGCCAGCAGCATAGATACCGGGGAGCTGTTTTTT | CASSIDTGELFF | NA | NA | TRBJ2-2 | TRBV5-1
TGTGCCAGCAGTGAAGCGCTTAGCGAGCAGTACTTC | CASSEALSEQYF | many | NA | TRBJ2-7 | TRBV2
TGCGCCAGCAGCTCCGGGCCAATGGGGAGCACTGAAGCTTTCTTT | CASSSGPMGSTEAFF | many | NA | TRBJ1-1 | TRBV5-1
TGCAGTGCTAGGACAGGGGACGGGTCTAGCAATCAGCCCCAGCATTTT | CSARTGDGSSNQPQHF | many | TRBD1 | TRBJ1-5 | TRBV20-1
TGTGCCAGCAGCTTCCAGCGGGGGGGCCATGATACGCAGTATTTT | CASSFQRGGHDTQYF | many | TRBD2 | TRBJ2-3 | TRBV12-3/TRBV12-4
TGTGCCAGCAGCCCAAATAGACAGCCCAGCACGGGCTACACCTTC | CASSPNRQPSTGYTF | NA | NA | TRBJ1-2 | TRBV7-2
TGCGCCAGCGGCCCCGCTAGCGGGGGGGCTAGGAAGACCCAGTACTTC | CASGPASGGARKTQYF | many | TRBD2 | TRBJ2-5 | TRBV5-1
TGTGCCAGCAGCCCCGGGAGCAATCAGCCCCAGCATTTT | CASSPGSNQPQHF | few | NA | TRBJ1-5 | TRBV7-2
TGCAGTGCCAAGGGACAGACCGACTACGAGCAGTACTTC | CSAKGQTDYEQYF | many | TRBD1 | TRBJ2-7 | TRBV20-1
TGCAGTGCTAGCGGTTTCGCGAGAGGACTTGAAGCTTTCTTT | CSASGFARGLEAFF | many | NA | TRBJ1-1 | TRBV20-1
TGCAGTGCTAGAGACCACATAGCGGGGGGGATAAAGGAGACAGAGACCCAGTACTTC | CSARDHIAGGIKETETQYF | many | TRBD2 | TRBJ2-5 | TRBV20-1
TGTGCCAGCACTCCGACGTGGCCGGGTTTAATAGTCAGGGAGACCCAGTACTTC | CASTPTWPGLIVRETQYF | many | NA | TRBJ2-5 | TRBV12-3/TRBV12-4
TGCAGTGCTAGAGATATTCACAGCGCGAACACCGGGGAGCTGTTTTTT | CSARDIHSANTGELFF | many | NA | TRBJ2-2 | TRBV20-1
TGCAGCGCCTTGAGCCGCGGGCCTGGGGCCAACGTCCTGACTTTC | CSALSRGPGANVLTF | many | NA | TRBJ2-6 | TRBV29-1
TGTGCCAGCAGCCTGATAGGGGGCACGGGAGGCTACACCTTC | CASSLIGGTGGYTF | few | TRBD1 | TRBJ1-2 | TRBV7-2
TGTGCCAGCAGCCCAGGACAGGATACCGAAAAACTGTTTTTT | CASSPGQDTEKLFF | NA | TRBD1 | TRBJ1-4 | TRBV7-9
TGCAGTGCTAGAGGCCAGACTGAAAGGGATCTGGACACTGAAGCTTTCTTT | CSARGQTERDLDTEAFF | many | NA | TRBJ1-1 | TRBV20-1
TGTGCCAGCAGCTTAGCTCAGGGAAACAATGAGCAGTTCTTC | CASSLAQGNNEQFF | many | NA | TRBJ2-1 | TRBV7-2
TGTGCCAGCAGCCCCCCACTCCTCAGGAGGGCTTTCTTT | CASSPPLLRRAFF | few | NA | TRBJ1-1 | TRBV7-2
TGTGCCAGCAGCCCGGACAGGGCCAATGAGCCCCAGCATTTT | CASSPDRANEPQHF | NA | TRBD1 | TRBJ1-5 | TRBV7-2
TGTGCCAGCAACCCCGCGACTCTAGCGGGGGGGGCAGATACGCAGTATTTT | CASNPATLAGGADTQYF | many | TRBD2 | TRBJ2-3 | TRBV2
TGCAGTGCTAGAGATCCGGGGTCCGGGGAGCTGTTTTTT | CSARDPGSGELFF | many | NA | TRBJ2-2 | TRBV20-1
TGTGCCAGCAGTGCTAGATCTAGCACAGATACGCAGTATTTT | CASSARSSTDTQYF | many | NA | TRBJ2-3 | TRBV2
TGCAGCGTTGCCGGACTAGCGGGGAGCACAGATACGCAGTATTTT | CSVAGLAGSTDTQYF | many | TRBD2 | TRBJ2-3 | TRBV29-1
TGTGCCAGCAGCTTCAGGGTTCGTAATGGAAACACCATATATTTT | CASSFRVRNGNTIYF | few | NA | TRBJ1-3 | TRBV7-9
TGCAGTGCTAGCGGGGGGGATAACACCGGGGAGCTGTTTTTT | CSASGGDNTGELFF | medium-sized | TRBD2 | TRBJ2-2 | TRBV20-1
TGCGCCAGCAGCTTGGCCGGGTTAGGCACCGGGGAGCTGTTTTTT | CASSLAGLGTGELFF | many | NA | TRBJ2-2 | TRBV5-1
TGTGCCAGCAGTTCACAGATCGGCCGGGAAAACAATCAGCCCCAGCATTTT | CASSSQIGRENNQPQHF | many | NA | TRBJ1-5 | TRBV28
TGCAGTGCTATTAGCGGGGGAGAAGCCAAAAACATTCAGTACTTC | CSAISGGEAKNIQYF | many | TRBD2 | TRBJ2-4 | TRBV20-1
TGCGCCAGCAGCTTCCGGACAGGGCAGATGAACACCATATATTTT | CASSFRTGQMNTIYF | many | TRBD1 | TRBJ1-3 | TRBV5-1
TGCGCCAGCAGCAAAGGACTAGCGGTCCCTAGTGATCTCGAGCAGTACTTC | CASSKGLAVPSDLEQYF | many | TRBD2 | TRBJ2-7 | TRBV5-1
TGTGCCAGCTCACCGGAGGGAAACATTCAGTACTTC | CASSPEGNIQYF | many | NA | TRBJ2-4 | TRBV18
TGTGCCAGCAGTTTCCGGGGGGGAGAGACCCAGTACTTC | CASSFRGGETQYF | many | TRBD2 | TRBJ2-5 | TRBV12-3/TRBV12-4
TGTGCCAGCAGCGCGACAGCTAACTATGGCTACACCTTC | CASSATANYGYTF | few | NA | TRBJ1-2 | TRBV6-1
TGTGCCAGCAGCTTAGCCAGGGGTGGGCTTTACGAGCAGTACTTC | CASSLARGGLYEQYF | few | NA | TRBJ2-7 | TRBV7-2
TGCAGTGCTGTACAGGGACCTAGCACAGATACGCAGTATTTT | CSAVQGPSTDTQYF | many | NA | TRBJ2-3 | TRBV20-1